This T cell receptor beta chain was sequenced for a study of cytomegalovirus exposure and HLA in healthy donors (dated by TCRdb to about 2017). As for the study more broadly: According to an earlier analysis of 587 of the donors, about 179 million T cells yielded 120 million or so unique TCR beta sequences and roughly 280 Gb of sequence data. An early release covering roughly 600 HLA-typed donors comprised approximately 300 gigabases of sequencing data and tens of millions of unique TCR sequences. Among the roughly 400 genotyped donors, around 81% belonged to the genetic ancestry cluster associated with self-reported Caucasian donors. The aim of the study was to test whether cataloging public T cell receptors could identify signatures of past pathogen exposure. The T cell repertoires of roughly 660 subjects were profiled by immunosequencing and related to cytomegalovirus serostatus. A separate validation cohort of some 130 different subjects was used in addition to the roughly 620-subject first cohort. High-throughput TCR immunosequencing, statistical association of individual TCRs with disease status, and machine learning were combined to predict cytomegalovirus infection status. A later analysis re-analyzed previously published TCR beta repertoires from 650 to 800 donors and added high-resolution HLA genotyping to study TCR occurrence patterns. Rather than using new phenotypic data, the later analysis identified candidate immune exposures from TCR beta sequences and from how often those sequences occurred across donors. An earlier analysis of fewer than 750 of the donors used high-throughput TCR beta sequencing to judge whether each TCR beta V gene segment behaved as functional or pseudogenic. Donor age, sex, ethnicity and CMV serostatus were compiled alongside the repertoire data. A later genetic analysis took genome-wide SNP genotypes for about 65% of the 666 donors and used that subset as a discovery cohort. All discovery cohort repertoires had been generated on a single sequencing platform. Both class I and class II loci were covered by HLA typing, at four-digit resolution. The number of typed donors differed by locus: about 629-630 for A, B, C, DRB1 and DQB1; approximately 520 for DQA1; 606 for DPA1; and about 470 for DPB1. Roughly 5 DR-DQ haplotypes were handled as single units for association and clustering, since linkage in the cohort was strong. On average, roughly 250,000 unique TCR beta nucleotide sequences were sequenced per donor among 398 genotyped donors of the cohort, with 15% to 20% of those sequences being non-productive. Study-wide conclusions, independent of this receptor: In vitro tests confirmed that a few of the cytomegalovirus-associated TCR beta chains recognize cytomegalovirus antigens. Several of the top co-occurrence clusters appeared to be linked to parvovirus B19, influenza, CMV and Epstein-Barr virus, according to a later analysis. A later genetic analysis reported fewer N-insertions in productive TCRs among donors in an Asian-associated ancestry cluster than the roughly 650-donor mean. In an earlier analysis of 500 to 650 of the donors, most TCR beta V segments appeared in productive rearrangements about 87% or about 30% of the time, broadly matching IMGT annotations. The classifier was reported to diagnose cytomegalovirus status with high specificity and sensitivity in both the original and validation cohorts. In the study, approximately 150 TCR beta chains were listed as associated with cytomegalovirus. A further reported finding was that TCR beta sequences accurately predicted the HLA-A and HLA-B alleles for most subjects in the first cohort. The only immune exposure information available for the cohort was CMV serostatus. In a later analysis, HLA-associated TCR beta chains were found to be more clonally expanded and to have lower generation probabilities than equally common non-associated chains. The authors suggested that the approach could potentially be extended to other disease states and immunological phenotypes. Linkage disequilibrium might explain the correlated functional status among segregating V segments, but an unknown experimental factor could not be excluded. Strong co-occurrence of HLA alleles, especially DR and DQ, made assigning TCR associations to individual alleles difficult. In a later analysis, TCR association rates were found to vary across HLA loci, with the most associated TCRs seen for DRB1 alleles and the fewest for HLA-C alleles. The earlier analysis of almost 600 of the donors excluded 15 to 20 rarely observed V segments, including chromosome 9 orphons, because counts were too low. In a later analysis, most CMV-associated TCR beta chains were found to appear HLA-restricted, with HLA associations seemingly driven largely by CMV exposure. Some IMGT-functional V segments, including TRBV6-2 and TRBV6-3, could not be distinguished by the 87-base-pair reads and were therefore excluded. The sequencing pipeline was judged likely to have produced a cluster of highly shared sequence variants as a technical artifact. HLA typing was unavailable for some donors at each locus, so association tests used only the typed subset. At a false discovery rate of 0.05, a later analysis linked under 20,000 TCR beta sequences to specific HLA alleles. Presence/absence analyses assumed roughly uniform sequencing depth across donors, an assumption that may not hold. An association between a missense DCLRE1C variant and V-gene and J-gene trimming of TCR beta chains was found in a later genetic analysis and replicated in an independent cohort. Most TCR sequences were seen in very few donors, while some public TCRs were found in many individuals. In this cohort, only TCR beta chains were sequenced, and detectable features were limited by the absence of alpha or paired-chain data.

The CDR3 runs 12 residues from the cysteine to the phenylalanine. CDR3 DNA is the only sequence kept; it has 36 bases, read in frame from the first base. Reading the germline V gene (reference sequence) gives CDR1 LNHNV and CDR2 YYDKDF. V is pared back by 6 bases and J by 4 bases, with 9 bases lying between the germline termini. Libraries were made using the immunoSEQ multiplex PCR assay. The multiplex PCR relied on a mix of 60 forward primers for TCR Vbeta segments and 13 reverse primers for TCR Jbeta segments. A multiplex PCR assay on genomic DNA amplified the CDR3 region of rearranged TCR beta genes. Amplified TCR beta libraries were sequenced as 87-base-pair reads on the Illumina HiSeq System. The authors' pipeline ran thus. Across the 670 or so repertoires, a later analysis counted 80 million or so unique TCR beta chains, approximately 12 million of which were shared by at least two donors. Raw reads were error-corrected and collapsed into unique sequences with a nearest-neighbor algorithm that merged closely related sequences to remove PCR and sequencing errors. Alignment of CDR3 sequences to IMGT reference sequences was used to assign V, D and J gene segments. Each retained sequence needed at least a six-nucleotide match to both a V gene segment and a J gene segment. A rearrangement counted as productive if the CDR3 had no stop codons and remained in frame with V and J, and every other rearrangement counted as non-productive. Following IMGT convention, CDR3 was defined as the stretch from the second conserved V-encoded cysteine up to the conserved J-encoded phenylalanine. Sequences without an unambiguous match to a single V gene segment were excluded from the earlier analysis of a few hundred of the donors. In an earlier analysis of about 590 of the donors, a V segment was called functional when productive rearrangements were above 56.7%, and segregating when the standard deviation between donors exceeded 5%. A statistical classification framework was built to diagnose cytomegalovirus status from the catalog of TCR beta chain sequences. A later analysis assigned V and J genes by comparing TCR nucleotide sequences with IMGT/GENE-DB human TR gene sequences. Using the TCRdist pipeline, a later analysis assigned CDR3 sequences along with most-parsimonious VDJ recombination scenarios. In a later analysis, every TCR beta chain was defined by the combination of its CDR3 amino acid sequence and its V-gene family, and reads without a unique V-gene family were dropped. As a way to deal with suspected cross-contamination and a sequencing artifact, a later analysis dropped 450 to 700 nucleotide sequences that were highly shared and had low generation probability. In a later analysis, a clonal expansion index was calculated for each public chain from normalized within-repertoire ranks of inferred template counts. In a later analysis, generation probabilities were computed with a VDJ recombination model fitted to out-of-frame rearrangements, and the resulting probabilities were checked against IGoR. In a later analysis, TCR-TCR, TCR-HLA and TCR-CMV co-occurrence was scored with hypergeometric tests, and a repertoire-size bias correction was applied to TCR pairs. False discovery rates were estimated in a later analysis by permuting HLA or CMV assignments 20 times. In a later analysis, co-occurring TCRs were grouped using DBSCAN, and TCRdist sequence similarity was added for clustering within HLA-allele-positive subsets. Co-occurrence clustering excluded repertoires with fewer than 30,000 or more than 120,000 public chains, plus five with anomalous nucleotide sharing. TCRdb mirrors the immuneACCESS table, restricted to in-frame sequences. Some clones are absent from its copies; in checked studies, under half trace to an unresolved V gene, and the reason for the others is unknown. That table gives V, J and clone size, and the DNA gave D and trimming. Across this sample there are 150,000 to 200,000 clones, with 55% to 70% seen only once. About 2.5% of the sample is held by the ten biggest clonotypes.

The cohort comprised some 730 healthy bone marrow donors. At the time of sampling, every cohort member was nominally healthy, though immune exposures that went unrecorded were likely present. The donor was CMV seropositive and belonged to the group of 270 or so seropositive cohort members. Each donor provided a peripheral blood sample, and peripheral blood mononuclear cells were used for TCR beta sequencing. The Qiagen DNeasy Blood Extraction Kit was used to extract genomic DNA from the blood cell samples. Comment on this clone: Its antigen is unknown. No clone much larger than this one lies a single base away; base qualities are absent.

The specimen sequenced was PBMCs. The source is a middle-aged woman in good health and CMV-seropositive. Recombination linked TRBV15 to TRBJ2-5, with the D gene not clear enough to name. The bases read TGTGCCACCAGGCTCTTCGGAGAGACCCAGTACTTC. It specifies CATRLFGETQYF.